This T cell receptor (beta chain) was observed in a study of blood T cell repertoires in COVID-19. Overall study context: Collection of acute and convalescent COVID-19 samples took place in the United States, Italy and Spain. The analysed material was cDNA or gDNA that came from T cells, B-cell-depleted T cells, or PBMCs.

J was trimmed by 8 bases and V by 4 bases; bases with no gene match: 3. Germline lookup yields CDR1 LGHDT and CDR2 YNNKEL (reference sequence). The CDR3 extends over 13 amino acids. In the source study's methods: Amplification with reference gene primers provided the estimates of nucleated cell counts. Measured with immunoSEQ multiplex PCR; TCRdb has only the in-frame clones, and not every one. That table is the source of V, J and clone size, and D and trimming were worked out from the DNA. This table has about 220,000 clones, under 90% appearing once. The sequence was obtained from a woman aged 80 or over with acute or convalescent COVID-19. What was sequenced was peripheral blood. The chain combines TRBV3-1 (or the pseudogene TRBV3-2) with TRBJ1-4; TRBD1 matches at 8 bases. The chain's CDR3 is CASSPRTGEKLFF. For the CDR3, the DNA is TGTGCCAGCAGCCCCCGGACAGGGGAAAAACTGTTTTTT.